This T cell receptor beta chain was observed in a study of cytomegalovirus exposure and HLA in healthy donors. This CDR3 comprises 15 residues. Per the germline V gene, CDR1 is MGHRA and CDR2 is YSYEKL. V lost 1 base and J lost 7, with 16 bases in between. PCR was performed using 60 Vbeta and 13 Jbeta primers. The repertoire was sequenced with immunoSEQ multiplex PCR; TCRdb's copy has only in-frame clones and lacks some. The sample records about 100,000 clones, under 80% being singletons. Sequenced: PBMCs. The chain has TRBV4-1 and TRBJ1-2, with D unresolved. This clonotype was sampled from a woman aged 45-60 years in good health and CMV-seropositive. CDR3 loop: CASSQGRIGGVGYTF. DNA for the CDR3: TGCGCCAGCAGCCAAGGACGGATCGGAGGAGTTGGCTACACCTTC.